The 30 T cell receptor beta chains below come from one sample, sequenced in a study of blood T cell repertoires in COVID-19. The table came from immunoSEQ multiplex PCR; TCRdb's copy has only in-frame clones and leaves some out. The table has about 150,000 clones, 75% to 90% seen once. Sequencing was done on a sample of peripheral blood. The origin of the receptors is a man between 18 and 29 years old with COVID-19, enrolled during active disease.

V and J are TRBV25-1 and TRBJ1-2; a possible D gene is TRBD1 (5 bases). Germline V gene data show CDR1 as MGHDK and CDR2 as SYGVNS. V lost 6 bases, J lost 4 bases, and 15 bases lay in between. The CDR3 sequence is 14 residues long. CDR3 sequence (DNA): TGTGCCAGCAGGGCGGACATTGACTCCTATGGCTACACCTTC. Translated, it gives CASRADIDSYGYTF.

This chain connects TRBV7-9 to TRBJ2-1; possible D gene TRBD2, 5 bases. This CDR3 contains 15 residues. From germline, CDR1 is SEHNR and CDR2 FQNEAQ (reference sequence). Trimming removed 5 bases from V and 4 bases from J, with 15 bases in between. CDR3 nucleotide sequence: TGTGCCAGCAGCCCCCCGGGAAATTTTTACAATGAGCAGTTCTTC. Protein product: CASSPPGNFYNEQFF. The full variable domain, with the rest looked up from reference TRBV7-9 and TRBJ2-1, is DTGVSQNPRHKITKRGQNVTFRCDPISEHNRLYWYRQTLGQGPEFLTYFQNEAQLEKSRLLSDRFSAERPKGSFSTLEIQRTEQGDSAMYLCASSPPGNFYNEQFFGPGTRLTVL.

V usage is TRBV28 and J usage is TRBJ1-4, with D tentatively TRBD1 (5 bases). Deletions cut 5 bases from V and 2 bases from J, with 21 bases between. There are 18 residues in the CDR3. Per germline, CDR1 MDHEN and CDR2 SYDVKM. The CDR3, as DNA: TGTGCCAGCAGTAAACCGGGGGGGGAGAGTACGACTAATGAAAAACTGTTTTTT. Its translation: CASSKPGGESTTNEKLFF. Drawing the rest from reference TRBV28 and TRBJ1-4, the complete variable domain is DVKVTQSSRYLVKRTGEKVFLECVQDMDHENMFWYRQDPGLGLRLIYFSYDVKMKEKGDIPEGYSVSREKKERFSLILESASTNQTSMYLCASSKPGGESTTNEKLFFGSGTQLSVL.

For this clone: Other DNA sequences in this sample translate to the same CDR3. V and J are TRBV20-1 and TRBJ1-1; D not resolved. The CDR3 runs to 11 residues. Germline lookup yields CDR1 DFQATT and CDR2 SNEGSKA (reference sequence). Trimming took 5 bases from V and 0 from J, leaving 4 bases between them. The chain's CDR3 is CSAPLNTEAFF. The CDR3 DNA follows: TGCAGTGCTCCATTGAACACTGAAGCTTTCTTT.

The J gene is TRBJ2-7, the V gene TRBV7-9; 9 bases align to TRBD1. This CDR3 comprises 13 residues. J lost 5 bases, V lost 5 bases, and 4 bases had no gene match. Germline CDR1 reads SEHNR; CDR2 reads FQNEAQ (reference sequence). CDR3 loop: CASSPRTGDEQYF. The CDR3 nucleotides are TGTGCCAGCAGCCCCAGGACAGGGGACGAGCAGTACTTC.

The chain uses TRBV7-6 and TRBJ2-5, with 12 positions matching TRBD2. Trimming removed 5 bases from V and 2 bases from J; junction bases left unmatched: 9. Looked up from germline, CDR1 is SGHVS and CDR2 is FNYEAQ. CDR3 length: 17 residues. Here the CDR3 reads CASSPRWTSGEQETQYF. The CDR3 DNA reads TGTGCCAGCAGCCCCCGATGGACTAGCGGGGAACAAGAGACCCAGTACTTC.

The V gene is TRBV7-6, the J gene TRBJ2-7; 11 positions match TRBD1. After removal of 5 bases from V and 3 bases from J, the junction contained 6 bases not matched to a gene. Germline-derived CDR1 and CDR2 are SGHVS and FNYEAQ. This CDR3 comprises 15 residues. The CDR3 reads CASSTGQGANYEQYF. Written as DNA, the CDR3 is TGTGCCAGCAGCACAGGACAGGGGGCCAACTACGAGCAGTACTTC.

This sequence joins TRBV13 and TRBJ1-2; the D is unclear. V lost 2 bases to trimming and J lost 2 bases, with 12 bases between them. The germline V gene has CDR1 PRHDT and CDR2 FYEKMQ (reference sequence). The CDR3 extends over 15 amino acids. CDR3 DNA: TGTGCCAGCAGCTTAAGTCGGGGAGGAAACTATGGCTACACCTTC. Residues: CASSLSRGGNYGYTF.

This clone turned up a few times. This chain uses TRBV4-3 with TRBJ2-3; 7 bases match TRBD1. V lost 1 base to trimming and J lost 12 bases; unmatched junction nucleotides: 13. Germline V gives CDR1 LGHNA, CDR2 YSLEER. This CDR3 is 15 amino acids long. CDR3 in amino acids: CASSQVFGQVARQYF. The CDR3 region has the DNA TGCGCCAGCAGCCAAGTTTTCGGACAGGTGGCACGACAGTATTTT.

This clone is classed as medium-sized. This chain connects TRBV7-3 to TRBJ1-6, with a weak D call TRBD1 (5 bases). Trimming cost V 6 bases and J 5 bases, with 11 bases left between them. In germline, CDR1 is SGHTA, CDR2 FQGTGA. This CDR3 spans 14 amino acids. CDR3 sequence reads: CASRRGQDNSPLHF. Here the CDR3 DNA reads TGTGCCAGCAGGAGAGGACAAGATAATTCACCCCTCCACTTT.

This clone was picked up one time. V is TRBV7-9 and J is TRBJ2-1; unclear D gene. V lost 5 bases to trimming and J lost 5 bases, with 16 bases between them. CDR1 and CDR2 from the germline V gene are SEHNR and FQNEAQ (reference sequence). The length of the CDR3 is 15 residues. CDR3 in DNA: TGTGCCAGCAGCCCGAACTACCCAAAACACAATGAGCAGTTCTTC. The encoded protein is CASSPNYPKHNEQFF.

The chain recombines TRBV7-9 with TRBJ1-6; 9 bases are shared with TRBD1. This CDR3 contains 13 residues. With V trimmed by 3 bases and J by 12 bases, 3 bases remained unmatched. Per germline, CDR1 SEHNR and CDR2 FQNEAQ (reference sequence). The CDR3 protein is CASSLGGQGPLHF. As DNA, the CDR3 is TGTGCCAGCAGCTTGGGGGGACAGGGACCCCTCCACTTT.

The chain joins TRBV28 to TRBJ1-2; D gene unclear. Germline V gene data show CDR1 as MDHEN and CDR2 as SYDVKM. The germline V and J ends were trimmed by 5 bases and 0 bases, with 13 bases remaining between them. The CDR3 length is 15 residues. The DNA of the CDR3 is TGTGCCAGCAGTCCTCCCTTAACAGCTAACTATGGCTACACCTTC. Its translation is CASSPPLTANYGYTF.

Written as DNA, the CDR3 is TGTGCCATCAGTGAAAGGCTCGGGACAAGGAATGGCTACACCTTC. Translation gives CAISERLGTRNGYTF. V and J are TRBV10-3 and TRBJ1-2, with D perhaps TRBD1 (6 bases). The CDR3 totals 15 residues. The V end lost 3 bases, the J end lost 6 bases, and 17 bases lay between the germline ends. The germline CDR1 and CDR2 sequences are ENHRY and SYGVKD.

This clone was seen a single time. Other nucleotide sequences from this sample produce the same CDR3. The chain couples TRBV7-8 to TRBJ2-7, with 10 bases that match TRBD2. Looked up from germline, CDR1 is SGHVS and CDR2 is FQNEAQ. The V segment lost 2 bases and the J segment 4 bases; nucleotides outside the gene matches: 2. The CDR3 runs 14 residues. Here the CDR3 reads CASSLLAGGYEQYF. The DNA for the CDR3 is TGTGCCAGCAGCTTATTAGCGGGAGGTTACGAGCAGTACTTC.

CDR3 in amino acids: CAISERAGGATDTQYF. DNA for the CDR3: TGTGCCATCAGTGAGAGGGCGGGAGGGGCAACAGATACGCAGTATTTT. J is TRBJ2-3 and V is TRBV10-3; TRBD2 matches at 9 bases. V lost 2 bases and J lost 3; bases outside the gene matches: 6. Germline CDR1 is ENHRY and CDR2 is SYGVKD. The CDR3 extends over 16 amino acids.

This sequence joins TRBV19 and TRBJ1-5, with 12 nucleotides matching TRBD1. The germline V gene has CDR1 LNHDA and CDR2 SQIVND (reference sequence). V gave up 4 bases and J gave up 6 bases; unmatched junction bases: 4. This CDR3 comprises 15 residues. CDR3 residues: CASSRGQGAGQPQHF. The CDR3, as DNA: TGTGCCAGTAGTAGGGGACAGGGGGCAGGTCAGCCCCAGCATTTT.

The chain combines TRBV30 with TRBJ2-1, with 9 bases lining up with TRBD1. The CDR3 runs to 13 residues. V was clipped by 7 bases and J by 5 bases; unmatched bases: 6. Germline V gene lookup returns CDR1 GTSNPN and CDR2 SVGIG (reference sequence). CDR3 DNA sequence: TGTGCCTCGAAGGGGACAGGGAACAATGAGCAGTTCTTC. Its protein product is CASKGTGNNEQFF.

This chain joins TRBV6-6 and TRBJ1-1; D gene uncertain. The CDR3 is 14 residues long. The germline V and J ends were trimmed by 4 bases and 1 base, with 10 bases remaining between them. Per germline, CDR1 MNHNY and CDR2 SVGAGI (reference sequence). The CDR3 reads CASSWSLSNTEAFF. The CDR3 nucleotides are TGTGCCAGCAGTTGGAGTCTATCGAACACTGAAGCTTTCTTT.

The V call is TRBV9, the J call TRBJ1-2; 7 bases are shared with TRBD1. Germline CDR1 reads SGDLS; CDR2 reads YYNGEE. Trimming at V came to 4 bases and at J to 3 bases, leaving 9 bases not matched to a gene. The CDR3 spans 15 residues. The CDR3 reads CASSPTGRAYYGYTF. In DNA form, the CDR3 reads TGTGCCAGCAGCCCGACAGGGAGAGCATACTATGGCTACACCTTC.

The V gene is TRBV25-1, the J gene TRBJ2-1, with 12 bases lining up with TRBD2. V gave up 2 bases and J gave up 3 bases; unmatched junction bases: 2. Germline V gene data show CDR1 as MGHDK and CDR2 as SYGVNS. The CDR3 covers 16 residues. CDR3 bases: TGTGCCAGCAGTGAAACGGGACTAGCGGGCTACAATGAGCAGTTCTTC. It encodes CASSETGLAGYNEQFF.

CDR3 DNA sequence: TGTGCCAGCAGCTTGGCTAGCGGGAGTTACGAGCAGTACTTC. Its translation is CASSLASGSYEQYF. The chain joins TRBV5-6 to TRBJ2-7, with TRBD2 identical over 10 bases. The CDR3 is made up of 14 amino acids. V shed 0 bases and J 4 bases; nucleotides not matched to a gene: 1. CDR1 is SGHDT and CDR2 is YYEEEE in the germline V gene.

The chain links TRBV11-2 to TRBJ2-1, with a weak D call TRBD2 (5 bases). Deletions cut 7 bases from V and 8 bases from J, with 12 bases between. The length of the CDR3 is 12 residues. Germline CDR1 is SGHAT and CDR2 is FQNNGV. CDR3: CASNRGDHEQFF. CDR3 DNA: TGTGCCAGCAACCGGGGAGATCATGAGCAGTTCTTC.

This chain connects TRBV7-6 to TRBJ1-4; 7 bases line up with TRBD1. Trimming removed 5 bases from V and 4 bases from J; junction bases left unmatched: 7. The CDR3 is made up of 15 amino acids. Germline V CDR1 and CDR2: SGHVS, FNYEAQ. In DNA, the CDR3 is TGTGCCAGCAGCCCGTCGACAGGGAGTAATGAAAAACTGTTTTTT. This codes for CASSPSTGSNEKLFF.

The rearrangement uses TRBV5-4 and TRBJ2-3; TRBD2 agrees at 8 bases. The CDR3 spans 15 residues. Unmatched junction bases numbered 2, after V lost 0 bases and J lost 2 bases. Germline V gene data show CDR1 as SGHNT and CDR2 as YYREEE (reference sequence). The CDR3 DNA is TGTGCCAGCAGCTTGGCGACTAGCGTCACAGATACGCAGTATTTT. Translation: CASSLATSVTDTQYF.

The chain employs TRBV27 and TRBJ1-6; D is undetermined. Trimming cost V 3 bases and J 8 bases, with 11 bases left between them. This CDR3 region has 14 residues. Germline values: CDR1 MNHEY, CDR2 SMNVEV (reference sequence). CDR3 in amino acids: CASSFRQAYSPLHF. The DNA of the CDR3 is TGTGCCAGCAGTTTTCGGCAGGCTTATTCACCCCTCCACTTT.

This clone was counted between two and nine times. The J gene is TRBJ2-4, the V gene TRBV7-2; 9 positions agree with TRBD1. V trimming: 3 bases; J trimming: 9 bases; junction bases outside the gene matches: 6. This CDR3 region has 14 residues. The germline V gene has CDR1 SGHTA and CDR2 FQGNSA. CDR3 sequence: CASSLGGQGGIQYF. As DNA, the CDR3 is TGTGCCAGCAGCTTGGGGGGACAGGGCGGCATTCAGTACTTC. The variable domain in full, with the rest retrieved from reference TRBV7-2 and TRBJ2-4, is GAGVSQSPSNKVTEKGKDVELRCDPISGHTALYWYRQSLGQGLEFLIYFQGNSAPDKSGLPSDRFSAERTGGSVSTLTIQRTQQEDSAVYLCASSLGGQGGIQYFGAGTRLSVL.

V gene TRBV30 combines with J gene TRBJ1-5, with 10 bases fitting TRBD1. Looked up from germline, CDR1 is GTSNPN and CDR2 is SVGIG (reference sequence). V lost 2 bases to trimming and J lost 9 bases; unmatched junction nucleotides: 7. This CDR3 has 14 residues. This chain's CDR3 is CAWSPGTGVWPQHF. For the CDR3, the DNA is TGTGCCTGGAGTCCGGGGACAGGGGTATGGCCCCAGCATTTT. Full variable domain (outside the CDR3, taken from reference TRBV30 and TRBJ1-5): SQTIHQWPATLVQPVGSPLSLECTVEGTSNPNLYWYRQAAGRGLQLLFYSVGIGQISSEVPQNLSASRPQDRQFILSSKKLLLSDSGFYLCAWSPGTGVWPQHFGDGTRLSIL.

V and J are TRBV9 and TRBJ1-2; D gene unclear. Trimming stripped 3 bases from V and 1 base from J, with 19 bases between. CDR3 size: 17 residues. Germline CDR1 reads SGDLS; CDR2 reads YYNGEE. CDR3 region: CASSEDQWTGINYGYTF. The CDR3 nucleotides read TGTGCCAGCAGCGAAGACCAGTGGACGGGGATTAACTATGGCTACACCTTC.

The chain links TRBV27 to TRBJ2-7, with a tentative D call TRBD2 (6 bases). This CDR3 region has 15 residues. Germline CDR1 reads MNHEY; CDR2 reads SMNVEV (reference sequence). The V and J ends lost 1 base and 4 bases respectively, with 14 bases between them. The CDR3 DNA follows: TGTGCCAGCAGTTTATTGCGGGGCGGGAAATACGAGCAGTACTTC. Translation: CASSLLRGGKYEQYF.